Below, one T cell receptor beta chain is given with its context. Assay: immunoSEQ multiplex PCR; the TCRdb copy retains only in-frame clones and omits some. The sample contains about 160,000 clones, approximately 80% of which appear only once. The record originates from a study of blood T cell repertoires in COVID-19. CDR1 and CDR2 from the germline V gene are LGHDT and YNNKEL (reference sequence). This CDR3 contains 13 residues. V was cut by 9 bases and J by 1 base, with 12 bases left in between. The clonotype was recovered from a woman older than 75 with acute or convalescent COVID-19. The specimen sequenced was peripheral blood. This chain connects TRBV3-1 (or the pseudogene TRBV3-2) to TRBJ1-1; D is ambiguous. CDR3 region: CASQRTKNTEAFF. CDR3 nucleotide sequence: TGTGCCAGTCAGCGGACGAAGAACACTGAAGCTTTCTTT.